The subject of this entry is one T cell receptor (beta chain). Its antigen is unknown. One entry per CDR3 protein, called by TCRdb with MiXCR from the reads. The data show fewer than 300,000 distinct CDR3 sequences, with roughly 23% seen just once and approximately 15% held by the top ten. This specimen comes from a study of T cell repertoires in cytomegalovirus infection. The study, taken as a whole, reports: The response measured ex vivo was dominated by TCR beta clonotypes (HLA-C-restricted and CMV-specific).

Per germline, CDR1 SQVTM and CDR2 ANQGSEA. With V trimmed by 4 bases and J by 8 bases, 6 bases remained unmatched. The CDR3 totals 12 residues. The TCR originated in a human donor in good health (CMV status not recorded). Some clones in this sample may be carry-over from other donors' samples. Sequencing input: PBMCs. The chain employs TRBV29-1 and TRBJ1-1; 8 bases fit TRBD1. CDR3 region: CSVGGRQGEAFF. The DNA for the CDR3 is TGCAGCGTTGGAGGCAGACAGGGGGAAGCTTTCTTT.